The 13 T cell receptor beta chains reported below all come from one sample, sequenced in a study of Graves' ophthalmopathy and Graves' hyperthyroidism. RNA transcripts provided the template for amplifying TCR beta CDR3 regions. After a first-round RT-PCR with HTBI primers, a second-round multiplex PCR was run. A single record per CDR3 protein comes from TCRdb applying MiXCR to the multiplex PCR reads. Counted here are around 660,000 distinct CDR3 sequences, 35% to 50% occurring once; the ten biggest clones make up more than 3%. Specimen: peripheral blood. These receptors were obtained from an adult man with Graves' ophthalmopathy.

This clonotype was seen a handful of times. The J gene is TRBJ1-6, the V gene TRBV7-3; 7 bases agree with TRBD1. Germline values: CDR1 SGHTA, CDR2 FQGTGA. The CDR3 totals 15 residues. V shed 5 bases and J 7 bases; nucleotides not matched to a gene: 8. The CDR3 region is CASSVDTGENSPLHF. The CDR3 region has the DNA TGTGCCAGCAGCGTTGATACAGGGGAAAATTCACCCCTCCACTTT.

A remark on this clonotype: The junction differs from germline at one of its ends, possibly a read error. J is TRBJ1-1 and V is TRBV5-4; D perhaps matches TRBD1 (5 bases). This CDR3 is 14 amino acids long. CDR1 and CDR2 from the germline V gene are SGHNT and YYREEE (reference sequence). In nucleotides, the CDR3 is TGTGCCAGCAGCCTGGGGCCCCAGAACACTGAAGCTTTATTT. Translated: CASSLGPQNTEALF.

This chain uses TRBV7-3 with TRBJ2-5, with D tentatively TRBD1 (5 bases). The end of the DNA aligns better with TRBJ2-1, so the J call may be wrong. Germline loops: CDR1 SGHTA, CDR2 FQGTGA. This CDR3 is 13 amino acids long. The CDR3 is CASSAYRYNEQFF. The CDR3 bases are TGTGCCAGCAGCGCCTACAGGTACAATGAGCAGTTCTTC.

This chain links TRBV20-1 with TRBJ1-5; TRBD1 matches at 7 bases. The trim removed 5 bases at V and 0 bases at J, leaving 4 bases unmatched. This CDR3 contains 14 residues. Germline V gene data show CDR1 as DFQATT and CDR2 as SNEGSKA (reference sequence). The CDR3 nucleotides read TGCAGTGCTTGGACAGGATTTAGCAATCAGCCCCAGCATTTT. Its translation: CSAWTGFSNQPQHF.

This clonotype was seen a few times. This chain joins TRBV6-5 and TRBJ1-2, with 8 bases that match TRBD1. V lost 5 bases and J lost 4; bases outside the gene matches: 9. This CDR3 region has 15 residues. Germline CDR1 is MNHEY and CDR2 is SVGAGI. The CDR3 region is CASSERQGNAYGYTF. For the CDR3, the DNA is TGTGCCAGCAGTGAAAGACAGGGGAATGCCTATGGCTACACCTTC.

This clonotype was observed a single time. The chain links TRBV29-1 to TRBJ1-4; D is uncertain. Germline-derived CDR1 and CDR2 are SQVTM and ANQGSEA. V was shortened by 7 bases and J by 5 bases, with 14 bases between the two germline ends. The CDR3 sequence is 13 residues long. The CDR3 nucleotides read TGCAGCGCCGAGGCGGGTTACAATGAAAAACTGTTTTTT. Translated: CSAEAGYNEKLFF.

This clonotype appeared many times. The chain combines TRBV9 with TRBJ1-2, with D maybe TRBD1 (6 bases). From germline, CDR1 is SGDLS and CDR2 YYNGEE. This CDR3 comprises 15 residues. Trimming removed 3 bases from V and 2 bases from J, with 14 bases in between. The CDR3 sequence is CASSADPTGNYGYTF. CDR3 bases: TGTGCCAGCAGCGCCGACCCCACAGGGAACTATGGCTACACCTTC.

Many counts were recorded for this clonotype. The chain employs TRBV15 and TRBJ1-4, with 9 nucleotides matching TRBD1. The CDR3 is 17 residues long. Germline V gene sequence: CDR1 LNHNV, CDR2 YYDKDF (reference sequence). J gave up 5 bases and V 3 bases, and 10 bases lay outside the gene matches. Written as DNA, the CDR3 is TGTGCCACCAGCAGCGATCTTAACAGGGGGCTGAATGAAAAACTGTTTTTT. Amino acids: CATSSDLNRGLNEKLFF.

This clonotype has ten or more counts. V gene TRBV29-1 combines with J gene TRBJ1-3; D is possibly TRBD1 (6 bases). Germline V lookup: CDR1 SQVTM, CDR2 ANQGSEA. This CDR3 region has 15 residues. Trimming removed 8 bases at V and 0 bases at J, with 17 bases between. The CDR3 sequence is CSSRGGPGSGNTIYF. CDR3 nucleotides: TGCAGCTCGCGGGGGGGGCCCGGCTCTGGAAACACCATATATTTT.

Many counts were recorded for this clonotype. This chain links TRBV10-3 with TRBJ2-2; tentatively, D is TRBD1 (6 bases). Germline loops: CDR1 ENHRY, CDR2 SYGVKD. This CDR3 comprises 13 residues. V gave up 7 bases and J gave up 3 bases, with 9 bases separating them. This CDR3 reads CAIKGQHTGELFF. The CDR3 coding sequence is TGTGCCATCAAAGGACAGCACACCGGGGAGCTGTTTTTT.

This clonotype occurred many times. The gene calls are TRBV7-3 and TRBJ1-1, with D perhaps TRBD1 (5 bases). The CDR3 consists of 14 residues. Germline V gene lookup returns CDR1 SGHTA and CDR2 FQGTGA. V dropped 5 bases and J dropped 1 base, with 11 bases sitting between them. Here the CDR3 reads CASSTGHANTEAFF. The CDR3 bases are TGTGCCAGCAGCACAGGACACGCGAACACTGAAGCTTTCTTT.

The V call is TRBV25-1, the J call TRBJ1-6; no firm D call. V was pared by 11 bases and J by 10 bases, with 21 bases between. This CDR3 spans 14 amino acids. Germline loops: CDR1 MGHDK, CDR2 SYGVNS. The chain's CDR3 is CASTSGRHHSPLHF. CDR3 in DNA: TGTGCCTCGACTAGCGGGAGACACCACTCACCCCTCCACTTT. The whole variable domain, filled in from reference TRBV25-1 and TRBJ1-6, reads EADIYQTPRYLVIGTGKKITLECSQTMGHDKMYWYQQDPGMELHLIHYSYGVNSTEKGDLSSESTVSRIRTEHFPLTLESARPSHTSQYLCASTSGRHHSPLHFGNGTRLTVT.

This clonotype was found once. The chain couples TRBV7-2 to TRBJ2-2, with 15 bases that match TRBD2. V gave up 6 bases and J gave up 7 bases; unmatched junction bases: 6. CDR1 is SGHTA, CDR2 FQGNSA, per germline. The CDR3 runs 16 residues. This chain's CDR3 is CASSPGLAGGIGELFF. For the CDR3, the DNA is TGTGCCAGCAGTCCCGGACTAGCGGGAGGGATCGGGGAGCTGTTTTTT.